A selection of T cell receptor beta chains follows, all from one sample in a study of human T cells and chemical hapten exposure. One entry per CDR3 protein results from TCRdb running MiXCR on the RACE reads. The data contain about 340,000 distinct CDR3 sequences, 5.5% to 8% of them singletons. The sequencing used whole blood, collected in connection with sensitization to the hapten diphenylcyclopropenone (DPC). These receptors were collected from a woman younger than 30 with alopecia areata. Some clones in this sample may be carry-over from other donors' samples. CDR3s include the opening cysteine and the closing phenylalanine or tryptophan. Each record gives: V gene, clone size, D gene, J gene, CDR3 DNA, CDR3 protein. The D gene is left open where the match is weak. Size is stated for part of the rows, as once, few or many counts, or as a class when the clone is expanded.

>TRBV6-6|NA|NA|TRBJ2-3
TGTGCCAGCAGTGCGAGAGAAGATACGCAGTATTTT
CASSAREDTQYF
>TRBV10-3|NA|TRBD1|TRBJ1-1
TGTGCCATCAGTGAGGCAGGGGGCTGGACTGAAGCTTTCTTT
CAISEAGGWTEAFF
>TRBV7-2|few|NA|TRBJ1-1
TGTGCCAGCAGTCCTATGAGGGGCACTGAAGCTTTCTTT
CASSPMRGTEAFF
>TRBV9|few|NA|TRBJ1-6
TGTGCCAGCAGTGTAGAGGGTCGGGATTCACCCCTCCACTTT
CASSVEGRDSPLHF
>TRBV12-3/TRBV12-4|few|TRBD2|TRBJ2-3
TGTGCCAGCAGTCTCGGGACTAGCGGATACCCCTACACAGATACGCAGTATTTT
CASSLGTSGYPYTDTQYF
>TRBV9|few|NA|TRBJ2-7
TGTGCCAGCAGCGTTGACTTGGTCGACGAGCAGTACTTC
CASSVDLVDEQYF
>TRBV7-9|NA|NA|TRBJ2-7
TGTGCCAGCAGCTTTGGATACAGCAGGGGCGAGCAGTACTTC
CASSFGYSRGEQYF
>TRBV2|NA|TRBD1|TRBJ1-2
TGTGCCAGCAGTGAGGGACAGGGGGATGGCTACACCTTC
CASSEGQGDGYTF
>TRBV3-1|few|TRBD1|TRBJ1-5
TGTGCCAGCAGCCATCTACAGGGGGCCGATCAGCCCCAGCATTTT
CASSHLQGADQPQHF
>TRBV5-1|NA|NA|TRBJ1-1
TGCGCCAGCAGCTTGGCCGGGTCTGCGGGGAATGAAGCTTTCTTT
CASSLAGSAGNEAFF
>TRBV28|many|NA|TRBJ2-7
TGTGCCAGCAGTACCCCCGGCGTTTACGAGCAGTACTTC
CASSTPGVYEQYF
>TRBV5-1|few|NA|TRBJ1-6
TGCGCCAGCAGCCCAGAACCCGAAACCAATTCACCCCTCCACTTT
CASSPEPETNSPLHF
>TRBV6-5|few|TRBD1|TRBJ2-7
TGTGCCAGCAGTGACACAGGGGTAGGCGACGAGCAGTACTTC
CASSDTGVGDEQYF
>TRBV29-1|NA|NA|TRBJ2-7
TGCAGCGTCTATGGGGCTATCGCCTACGAGCAGTACTTC
CSVYGAIAYEQYF
>TRBV6-5|few|NA|TRBJ2-1
TGTGCCAGCACCTTTAACAATGAGCAGTTCTTC
CASTFNNEQFF
>TRBV11-1|NA|TRBD1|TRBJ2-7
TGTGCCAGCAGCTTACACAGGGGTGGGACCTACGAGCAGTACTTC
CASSLHRGGTYEQYF
>TRBV4-2|NA|TRBD2|TRBJ2-3
TGTGCCAGCAGCCCGTGGGACGGGGGGAGAAACACAGATACGCAGTATTTT
CASSPWDGGRNTDTQYF
>TRBV20-1|many|TRBD2|TRBJ2-3
TGCAGTGCTTTTCCGGGGGGGGGCACAGATACGCAGTATTTT
CSAFPGGGTDTQYF
>TRBV27|many|NA|TRBJ2-3
TGTGCCAGCAGTTCCCCCTTTGCGCGGGGCATTGGGGTAGATACGCAGTATTTT
CASSSPFARGIGVDTQYF
>TRBV4-1|few|TRBD1|TRBJ1-2
TGCGCCAGCAGCCAAGTCGACAGGGGAACGGGGGCTAACTATGGCTACACCTTC
CASSQVDRGTGANYGYTF
>TRBV12-3/TRBV12-4|few|NA|TRBJ1-1
TGTGCCAGCACCCCGGTCCCGAACACTGAAGCTTTCTTT
CASTPVPNTEAFF
>TRBV7-9|many|NA|TRBJ2-2
TGTGCCAGCAGCATAAACAGGGAAACCGGGGAGCTGTTTTTT
CASSINRETGELFF
>TRBV19|many|TRBD1|TRBJ2-3
TGTGCCAGTACGTCCGGGGACAGGGTAGGAGATACGCAGTATTTT
CASTSGDRVGDTQYF
>TRBV6-2/TRBV6-3|few|NA|TRBJ1-1
TGTGCCAGCAGTTACTCGAGTGGGCCGACGGGCACTGAAGCTTTCTTT
CASSYSSGPTGTEAFF
>TRBV20-1|few|NA|TRBJ2-6
TGCAGTGCTAGTGATGGGCTTCCCCGCTCTGGGGCCAACGTCCTGACTTTC
CSASDGLPRSGANVLTF
>TRBV6-6|NA|NA|TRBJ2-5
TGTGCCAGCAGTTACTCTTTTGCCCCGGGAGAGTCCCAGTACTTC
CASSYSFAPGESQYF
>TRBV6-5|many|NA|TRBJ2-2
TGTGCCAGCAGACCGTGGACAGCCTACACCGGGGAGCTGTTTTTT
CASRPWTAYTGELFF
>TRBV29-1|many|TRBD1|TRBJ2-5
TGCAGCGCCGAGACAGGGGGCGGAGAGACCCAGTACTTC
CSAETGGGETQYF
>TRBV6-2/TRBV6-3|few|NA|TRBJ1-2
TGTGCCAGCAGATGGGGAGACTATGGCTACACCTTC
CASRWGDYGYTF
>TRBV10-1|few|TRBD2|TRBJ2-1
TGCGCCAGCAGTGACCGTCGACTAGCGGGGTACAATGAGCAGTTCTTC
CASSDRRLAGYNEQFF
>TRBV12-3/TRBV12-4|few|NA|TRBJ1-1
TGTGCCAGCAGTTCGGCCGGAGCAACTAACACTGAAGCTTTCTTT
CASSSAGATNTEAFF
>TRBV9|NA|NA|TRBJ1-1
TGTGCCAGCAGCGTAGCTACGACAGAGGCTGAAGCTTTCTTT
CASSVATTEAEAFF
>TRBV28|many|TRBD2|TRBJ2-5
TGTGCCAGCAGTTTGATAGCGGGAGGGCAAGAGACCCAGTACTTC
CASSLIAGGQETQYF
>TRBV18|many|TRBD1|TRBJ1-6
TGTGCCAGCTCACCGGGACAGGGCTACAATTCACCCCTCCACTTT
CASSPGQGYNSPLHF
>TRBV6-2/TRBV6-3|NA|NA|TRBJ2-5
TGTGCCAGCAGCTCGACTTCGCGGGTTCAAGAGACCCAGTACTTC
CASSSTSRVQETQYF
>TRBV6-5|few|TRBD1|TRBJ2-7
TGTGCCAGCAGTTACGACGGACAGGGGTTGGGGGAGCAGTACTTC
CASSYDGQGLGEQYF
>TRBV7-9|few|TRBD2|TRBJ2-4
TGTGCCAGCAGCTTGGATTTAGCGGGGTTGAAAAACATTCAGTACTTC
CASSLDLAGLKNIQYF
>TRBV20-1|many|TRBD1|TRBJ2-1
TGCAGCGGCGGAAACAGGGGGCCCAGCTCCTACAATGAGCAGTTCTTC
CSGGNRGPSSYNEQFF
>TRBV12-3/TRBV12-4|few|TRBD1|TRBJ1-1
TGTGCCAGCAACCCTACAGGGGGACGCACTGAAGCTTTCTTT
CASNPTGGRTEAFF
>TRBV7-2|many|NA|TRBJ2-3
TGTGCCAGCAGCTCCAGGCCAGCAGATACGCAGTATTTT
CASSSRPADTQYF
>TRBV7-2|NA|TRBD1|TRBJ2-2
TGTGCCAGCAGCCCTGACAGGGGGGACACCGGGGAGCTGTTTTTT
CASSPDRGDTGELFF
>TRBV7-9|NA|NA|TRBJ1-4
TGTGCCAGCAGCTTAAGGAGGGCCGAAACTAATGAAAAACTGTTTTTT
CASSLRRAETNEKLFF
>TRBV12-3/TRBV12-4|NA|NA|TRBJ1-6
TGTGCCAGCAGTCTAGGCTGGGAGTTAGGGTCACCCCTCCACTTT
CASSLGWELGSPLHF
>TRBV12-3/TRBV12-4|few|TRBD2|TRBJ2-2
TGTGCCAGCAGTTTCCGAGCGGGGGGCGGAACCGGGGAGCTGTTTTTT
CASSFRAGGGTGELFF
>TRBV3-1|NA|NA|TRBJ2-5
TGTGCCAGCAGCCAAGATTCGCAGACCCAGTACTTC
CASSQDSQTQYF
>TRBV5-1|many|NA|TRBJ2-5
TGCGCCAGCAGCCTGACGGCGGATCAAGAGACCCAGTACTTC
CASSLTADQETQYF
>TRBV5-1|many|NA|TRBJ1-1
TGCGCCAGCAGCTTTACAGGGTTTTCGATCACTGAAGCTTTCTTT
CASSFTGFSITEAFF
>TRBV27|few|TRBD1|TRBJ1-6
TGTGCCAGCACGTATGGGGACAGGGTTAATTCACCCCTCCACTTT
CASTYGDRVNSPLHF
>TRBV5-5|NA|TRBD1|TRBJ2-5
TGTGCCAGCAGCTTACGCCGGGACAGAGCTCAAGAGACCCAGTACTTC
CASSLRRDRAQETQYF
>TRBV7-9|NA|TRBD1|TRBJ1-2
TGTGCCAGCAGTCACTTGACAGGGTTTGGCTACACCTTC
CASSHLTGFGYTF
>TRBV7-8|many|TRBD1|TRBJ2-2
TGTGCCAGCAGCCCCTACAGGGGCACCGGGGAGCTGTTTTTT
CASSPYRGTGELFF
>TRBV13|few|NA|TRBJ1-1
TGTGCCAGCAGCCTAGCGATAACTGAAGCTTTCTTT
CASSLAITEAFF
>TRBV12-3/TRBV12-4|many|TRBD1|TRBJ2-7
TGTGCCAGCAGTCCCCGGGACAGGGGGTTCTACGAGCAGTACTTC
CASSPRDRGFYEQYF